Listed below are T cell receptor beta chains from one sample, sequenced in a study of cytomegalovirus exposure and HLA in healthy donors. Using immunoSEQ multiplex PCR, the repertoire was profiled, and TCRdb retains in-frame clones only, with some absent. The table lists about 160,000 clones. Material: PBMCs. The receptor source for this set is a woman aged 55-75 years in good health and CMV-seronegative. Both conserved end residues are part of each CDR3. Each record gives: J gene, V gene, D gene, CDR3 protein, CDR3 DNA. D genes are given only for firm matches.

TRBJ2-7 | TRBV5-1 | TRBD1 | CASSRDSRANEQYF | TGCGCCAGCAGTCGGGACAGTAGGGCGAACGAGCAGTACTTC
TRBJ2-2 | TRBV18 | TRBD1 | CASSLNGRGLTGELFF | TGTGCCAGCTCACTAAATGGCAGGGGGCTCACCGGGGAGCTGTTTTTT
TRBJ2-5 | TRBV5-4 | TRBD1 | CASSLRTGSTVTQYF | TGTGCCAGCAGCTTGCGGACAGGCTCGACGGTCACCCAGTACTTC
TRBJ2-5 | TRBV28 | TRBD2 | CASSILAGETQYF | TGTGCCAGCAGTATACTAGCGGGAGAGACCCAGTACTTC
TRBJ2-1 | TRBV10-3 | TRBD1 | CAISLQGARDEQFF | TGTGCCATCAGTCTACAGGGGGCGAGGGATGAGCAGTTCTTC
TRBJ1-2 | TRBV6-1 | TRBD1 | CASTGQGAYGYTF | TGTGCCAGCACGGGGCAGGGGGCCTATGGCTACACCTTC
TRBJ1-2 | TRBV28 | TRBD1 | CASSLEGGRGYTF | TGTGCCAGCAGTTTAGAAGGGGGCAGGGGCTACACCTTC
TRBJ2-7 | TRBV29-1 | NA | CSVGTRLSYEQYF | TGCAGCGTTGGGACACGACTGTCCTACGAGCAGTACTTC
TRBJ1-1 | TRBV29-1 | NA | CSFKQSIMNTEAFF | TGCAGCTTTAAACAGTCCATCATGAACACTGAAGCTTTCTTT
TRBJ2-4 | TRBV9 | TRBD1 | CASSAPGTGGNIQYF | TGTGCCAGCAGCGCCCCCGGGACAGGGGGCAACATTCAGTACTTC
TRBJ2-3 | TRBV9 | NA | CATSGSTDTQYF | TGTGCCACGAGCGGGAGCACAGATACGCAGTATTTT
TRBJ2-1 | TRBV19 | TRBD1 | CASSGTGTMFFEQFF | TGTGCCAGTAGCGGGACAGGGACGATGTTTTTTGAGCAGTTCTTC
TRBJ2-6 | TRBV19 | NA | CASSTRQHSSGANVLTF | TGTGCCAGTAGTACCAGACAGCACAGCTCTGGGGCCAACGTCCTGACTTTC
TRBJ2-7 | TRBV7-9 | NA | CASSQGQIYEQYF | TGTGCCAGCAGCCAGGGACAAATCTACGAGCAGTACTTC
TRBJ2-7 | TRBV5-6 | NA | CASSLDGELEYF | TGTGCCAGCAGCTTGGACGGAGAACTAGAGTACTTC
TRBJ2-7 | TRBV7-9 | NA | CASSGQFSYEQYF | TGTGCCAGCAGCGGACAGTTCAGCTACGAGCAGTACTTC
TRBJ2-5 | TRBV10-3 | TRBD2 | CAIGRETAKETQYF | TGTGCCATCGGGAGGGAAACAGCAAAAGAGACCCAGTACTTC
TRBJ2-6 | TRBV7-2 | NA | CAGPPGHGSSGANVLTF | TGTGCCGGCCCCCCGGGTCACGGTTCTTCAGGGGCCAACGTCCTGACTTTC
TRBJ1-1 | TRBV10-3 | TRBD1 | CAIRDRDMNTEAFF | TGTGCCATCAGGGACAGGGACATGAACACTGAAGCTTTCTTT
TRBJ1-2 | TRBV11-1 | TRBD1 | CASSRIQGAPGYTF | TGTGCCAGCAGTCGAATTCAGGGGGCGCCCGGCTACACCTTC
TRBJ2-1 | TRBV29-1 | NA | CSPGLSNDDNEQFF | TGCAGCCCGGGACTTTCTAATGATGACAATGAGCAGTTCTTC
TRBJ2-2 | TRBV18 | NA | CASSPPQGGTGELFF | TGTGCCAGCTCACCACCCCAGGGCGGCACCGGGGAGCTGTTTTTT
TRBJ2-5 | TRBV6-5 | NA | CASWGGTEETQYF | TGTGCCAGCTGGGGGGGCACGGAGGAGACCCAGTACTTC
TRBJ1-5 | TRBV28 | NA | CASSLTGSNQPQHF | TGTGCCAGCAGTTTGACGGGGAGCAATCAGCCCCAGCATTTT
TRBJ2-7 | TRBV10-3 | NA | CAISGAGVGYEQYF | TGTGCCATCAGTGGGGCAGGGGTAGGCTACGAGCAGTACTTC
TRBJ1-1 | TRBV7-2 | NA | CASEYTEAFF | TGTGCCAGCGAGTACACTGAAGCTTTCTTT
TRBJ1-2 | TRBV5-1 | TRBD1 | CASSLRGAGGNYGYTF | TGCGCCAGCAGCTTGAGAGGCGCAGGGGGCAACTATGGCTACACCTTC
TRBJ1-5 | TRBV4-2 | NA | CASSQVSTSNQPQHF | TGTGCCAGCAGCCAAGTTAGTACCAGCAATCAGCCCCAGCATTTT
TRBJ2-7 | TRBV18 | NA | CASSPGGSSGEQYF | TGTGCCAGCTCACCGGGGGGATCCTCGGGCGAGCAGTACTTC
TRBJ2-5 | TRBV5-1 | NA | CASSSGQSTETQYF | TGCGCCAGCAGCTCTGGACAGTCGACGGAGACCCAGTACTTC
TRBJ1-5 | TRBV5-1 | NA | CASSLEGGGQPQHF | TGCGCCAGCAGCTTGGAAGGGGGGGGGCAGCCCCAGCATTTT
TRBJ2-6 | TRBV5-1 | NA | CASVWGEGAGANVLTF | TGCGCCAGCGTTTGGGGAGAGGGGGCTGGGGCCAACGTCCTGACTTTC
TRBJ2-5 | TRBV19 | NA | CASSSGEETQYF | TGTGCCAGTAGTTCAGGGGAAGAGACCCAGTACTTC
TRBJ2-3 | TRBV5-1 | TRBD2 | CASSLPGTSGTGDTQYF | TGCGCCAGCAGCTTGCCAGGGACTAGCGGGACAGGGGATACGCAGTATTTT
TRBJ1-4 | TRBV5-4 | NA | CASRDRGATNEKLFF | TGTGCCAGCAGAGACCGGGGGGCAACTAATGAAAAACTGTTTTTT
TRBJ2-7 | TRBV6-6 | NA | CASSFPQGTYEQYF | TGTGCCAGCAGTTTCCCCCAGGGGACCTACGAGCAGTACTTC
TRBJ1-1 | TRBV6-6 | NA | CASSNGQGGNTEAFF | TGTGCCAGCAGCAATGGGCAGGGAGGGAACACTGAAGCTTTCTTT
TRBJ1-6 | TRBV27 | TRBD1 | CATRTGGGFSYNSPLHF | TGTGCCACCAGGACAGGGGGCGGGTTCTCCTATAATTCACCCCTCCACTTT
TRBJ2-2 | TRBV5-1 | TRBD2 | CASSLSASGHTGELFF | TGCGCCAGCAGCTTGTCAGCTAGCGGGCACACCGGGGAGCTGTTTTTT
TRBJ1-2 | TRBV7-2 | NA | CASSGGVLAYGYTF | TGTGCCAGCAGCGGGGGGGTATTGGCCTATGGCTACACCTTC
TRBJ2-7 | TRBV9 | NA | CASSSDRPSYEQYF | TGTGCCAGCAGCTCAGACAGGCCATCCTACGAGCAGTACTTC
TRBJ1-1 | TRBV5-1 | NA | CASSLEGLMNTEAFF | TGCGCCAGCAGCTTGGAGGGGCTAATGAACACTGAAGCTTTCTTT
TRBJ1-2 | TRBV5-1 | TRBD1 | CASSMGTGDYGYTF | TGCGCCAGCAGCATGGGGACAGGGGACTATGGCTACACCTTC
TRBJ1-1 | TRBV7-2 | TRBD1 | CASSFRDRAEAFF | TGTGCCAGCAGCTTCCGAGACAGGGCTGAAGCTTTCTTT
TRBJ2-1 | TRBV18 | NA | CASSLTRDEQFF | TGTGCCAGCTCACTAACACGGGATGAGCAGTTCTTC
TRBJ2-5 | TRBV11-3 | TRBD2 | CASSLDTHTSAAQYF | TGTGCCAGCAGCTTAGATACTCACACTAGCGCCGCCCAGTACTTC
TRBJ1-4 | TRBV2 | NA | CASRGSVAANEKLFF | TGTGCCAGTCGGGGGTCCGTTGCGGCTAATGAAAAACTGTTTTTT
TRBJ2-7 | TRBV28 | NA | CASNESGYEQYF | TGTGCCAGCAACGAATCGGGATACGAGCAGTACTTC
TRBJ2-7 | TRBV19 | TRBD2 | CASSIPPGLAGDNEQYF | TGTGCCAGTAGTATCCCCCCGGGACTAGCGGGAGATAACGAGCAGTACTTC
TRBJ1-1 | TRBV5-4 | NA | CASSELHSGTEAFF | TGTGCCAGCAGCGAATTACACAGCGGCACTGAAGCTTTCTTT
TRBJ2-7 | TRBV25-1 | TRBD1 | CASSANRDRVYEQYF | TGTGCCAGCAGTGCCAACCGGGACAGGGTCTACGAGCAGTACTTC
TRBJ1-2 | TRBV15 | TRBD1 | CATSSARGQGNYGYTF | TGTGCCACCAGCAGTGCCAGGGGGCAGGGGAACTATGGCTACACCTTC
TRBJ2-2 | TRBV28 | TRBD2 | CASSFLAGDRTGELFF | TGTGCCAGCAGTTTCCTAGCGGGAGACCGCACCGGGGAGCTGTTTTTT